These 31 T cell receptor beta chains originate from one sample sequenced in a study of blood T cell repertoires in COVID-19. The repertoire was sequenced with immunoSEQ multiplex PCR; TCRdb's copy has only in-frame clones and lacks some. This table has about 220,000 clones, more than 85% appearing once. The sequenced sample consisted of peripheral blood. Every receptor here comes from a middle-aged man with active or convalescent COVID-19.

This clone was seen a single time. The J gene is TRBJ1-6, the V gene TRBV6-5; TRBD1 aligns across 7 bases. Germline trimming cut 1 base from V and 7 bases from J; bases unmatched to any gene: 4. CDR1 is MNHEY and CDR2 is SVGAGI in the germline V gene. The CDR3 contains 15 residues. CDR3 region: CASSYLSGGNSPLHF. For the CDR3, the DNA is TGTGCCAGCAGTTACTTGTCAGGGGGAAATTCACCCCTCCACTTT.

CDR3 bases: TGTGCCAGCAGCTCAGGGGGCGAATACGAGCAGTACTTC. Protein product: CASSSGGEYEQYF. The chain is built from TRBV5-6 and TRBJ2-7; TRBD1 matches 8 bases. J gave up 4 bases and V 3 bases, and 3 bases lay outside the gene matches. The CDR3 loop spans 13 amino acids. Germline CDR1 SGHDT, CDR2 YYEEEE. Full variable domain (missing parts from reference TRBV5-6 and TRBJ2-7): DAGVTQSPTHLIKTRGQQVTLRCSPKSGHDTVSWYQQALGQGPQFIFQYYEEEERQRGNFPDRFSGHQFPNYSSELNVNALLLGDSALYLCASSSGGEYEQYFGPGTRLTVT.

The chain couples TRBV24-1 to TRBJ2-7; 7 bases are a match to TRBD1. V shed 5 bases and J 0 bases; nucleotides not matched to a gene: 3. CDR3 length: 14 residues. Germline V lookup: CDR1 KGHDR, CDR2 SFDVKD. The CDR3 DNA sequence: TGTGCCACCAGTGCAGGACAGGACTCCTACGAGCAGTACTTC. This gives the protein CATSAGQDSYEQYF.

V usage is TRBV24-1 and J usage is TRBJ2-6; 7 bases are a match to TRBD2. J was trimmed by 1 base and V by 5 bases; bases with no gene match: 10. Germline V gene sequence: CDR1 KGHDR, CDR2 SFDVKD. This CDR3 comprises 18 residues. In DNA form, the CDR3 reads TGTGCCACCAGTGCCCCGGGCAGGGAGGGGTCTGGGGCCAACGTCCTGACTTTC. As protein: CATSAPGREGSGANVLTF.

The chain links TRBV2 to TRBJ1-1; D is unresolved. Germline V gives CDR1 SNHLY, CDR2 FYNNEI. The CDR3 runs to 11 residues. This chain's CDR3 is CATRGDTEAFF. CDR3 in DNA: TGTGCTACGCGGGGTGACACTGAAGCTTTCTTT. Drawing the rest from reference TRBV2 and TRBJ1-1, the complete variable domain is EPEVTQTPSHQVTQMGQEVILRCVPISNHLYFYWYRQILGQKVEFLVSFYNNEISEKSEIFDDQFSVERPDGSNFTLKIRSTKLEDSAMYFCATRGDTEAFFGQGTRLTVV.

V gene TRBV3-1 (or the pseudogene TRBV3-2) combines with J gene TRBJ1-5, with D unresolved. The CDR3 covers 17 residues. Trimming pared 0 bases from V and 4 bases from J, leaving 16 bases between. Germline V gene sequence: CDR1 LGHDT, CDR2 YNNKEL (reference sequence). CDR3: CASSQDQVRELNQPQHF. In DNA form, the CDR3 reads TGTGCCAGCAGCCAAGATCAGGTGAGGGAACTAAATCAGCCCCAGCATTTT.

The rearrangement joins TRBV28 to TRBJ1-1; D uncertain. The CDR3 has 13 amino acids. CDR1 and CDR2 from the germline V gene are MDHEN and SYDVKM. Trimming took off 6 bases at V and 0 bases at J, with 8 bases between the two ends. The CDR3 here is CASRAVLNTEAFF. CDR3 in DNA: TGTGCCAGCAGAGCGGTTTTGAACACTGAAGCTTTCTTT.

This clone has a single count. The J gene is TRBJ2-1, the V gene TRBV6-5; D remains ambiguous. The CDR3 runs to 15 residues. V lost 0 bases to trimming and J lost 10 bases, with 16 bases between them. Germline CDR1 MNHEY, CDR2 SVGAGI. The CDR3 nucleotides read TGTGCCAGCAGTTACTCCCTCCAGTCCAATACAGAGCAGTTCTTC. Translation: CASSYSLQSNTEQFF.

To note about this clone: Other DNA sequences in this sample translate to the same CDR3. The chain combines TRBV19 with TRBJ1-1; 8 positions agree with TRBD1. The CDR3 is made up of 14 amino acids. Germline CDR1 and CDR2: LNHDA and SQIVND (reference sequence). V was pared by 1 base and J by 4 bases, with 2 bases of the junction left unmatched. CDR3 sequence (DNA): TGTGCCAGTAGTATAGGGACAGGGCTCACTGAAGCTTTCTTT. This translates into CASSIGTGLTEAFF.

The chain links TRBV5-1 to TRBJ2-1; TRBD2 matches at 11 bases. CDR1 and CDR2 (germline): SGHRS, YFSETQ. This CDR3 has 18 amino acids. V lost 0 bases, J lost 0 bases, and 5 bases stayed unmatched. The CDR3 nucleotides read TGCGCCAGCAGCTTGGGGCTAGCGGGAGGTCTCTCCTACAATGAGCAGTTCTTC. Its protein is CASSLGLAGGLSYNEQFF.

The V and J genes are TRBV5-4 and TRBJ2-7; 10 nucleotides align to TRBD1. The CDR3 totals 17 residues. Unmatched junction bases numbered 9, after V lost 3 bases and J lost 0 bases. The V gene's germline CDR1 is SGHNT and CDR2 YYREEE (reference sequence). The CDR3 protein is CASSSTRGQGSSYEQYF. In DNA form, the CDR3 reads TGTGCCAGCAGCTCAACAAGGGGACAGGGGAGCTCCTACGAGCAGTACTTC.

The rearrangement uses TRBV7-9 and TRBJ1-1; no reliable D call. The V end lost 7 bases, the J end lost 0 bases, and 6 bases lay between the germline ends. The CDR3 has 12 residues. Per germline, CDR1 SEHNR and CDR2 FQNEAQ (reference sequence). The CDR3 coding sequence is TGTGCCAGCAATCCGGTGAACACTGAAGCTTTCTTT. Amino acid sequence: CASNPVNTEAFF.

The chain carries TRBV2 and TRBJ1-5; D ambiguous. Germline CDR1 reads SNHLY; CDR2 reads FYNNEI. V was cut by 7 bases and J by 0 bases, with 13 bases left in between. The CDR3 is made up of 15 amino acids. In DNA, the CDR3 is TGTGCCAGCACAGAAGGAGATTTTAGCAATCAGCCCCAGCATTTT. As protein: CASTEGDFSNQPQHF.

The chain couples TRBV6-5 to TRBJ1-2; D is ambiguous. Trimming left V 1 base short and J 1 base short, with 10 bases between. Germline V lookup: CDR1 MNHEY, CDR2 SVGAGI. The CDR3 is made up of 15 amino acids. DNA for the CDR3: TGTGCCAGCAGTTACTGGCAGGATAATAACTATGGCTACACCTTC. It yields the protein CASSYWQDNNYGYTF.

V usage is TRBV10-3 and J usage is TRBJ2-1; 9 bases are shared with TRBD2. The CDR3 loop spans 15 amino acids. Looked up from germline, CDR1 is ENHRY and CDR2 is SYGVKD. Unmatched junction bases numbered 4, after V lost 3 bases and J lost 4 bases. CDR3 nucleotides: TGTGCCATCAGTGAAGGGCGGGGGGGTTACAATGAGCAGTTCTTC. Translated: CAISEGRGGYNEQFF.

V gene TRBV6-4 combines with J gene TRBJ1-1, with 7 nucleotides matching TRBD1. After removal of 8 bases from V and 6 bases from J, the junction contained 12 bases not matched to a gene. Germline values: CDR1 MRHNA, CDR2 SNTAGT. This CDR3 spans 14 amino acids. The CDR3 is CASGEDRESPEAFF. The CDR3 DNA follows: TGTGCCAGCGGAGAAGACAGGGAATCTCCTGAAGCTTTCTTT.

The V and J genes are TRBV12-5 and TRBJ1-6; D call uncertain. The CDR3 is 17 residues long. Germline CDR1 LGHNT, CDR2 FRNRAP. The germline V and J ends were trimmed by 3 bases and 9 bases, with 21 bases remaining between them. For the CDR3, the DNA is TGTGCTAGTGGTTTAGGGCCCCCGGTATCGGGGAGTTCACCCCTCCACTTT. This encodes CASGLGPPVSGSSPLHF.

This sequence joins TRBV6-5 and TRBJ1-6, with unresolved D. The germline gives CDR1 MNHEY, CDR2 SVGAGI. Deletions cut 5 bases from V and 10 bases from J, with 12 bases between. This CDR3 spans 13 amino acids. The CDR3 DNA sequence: TGTGCCAGCAGTCCTGTACCGGGGTCACCCCTCCACTTT. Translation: CASSPVPGSPLHF.

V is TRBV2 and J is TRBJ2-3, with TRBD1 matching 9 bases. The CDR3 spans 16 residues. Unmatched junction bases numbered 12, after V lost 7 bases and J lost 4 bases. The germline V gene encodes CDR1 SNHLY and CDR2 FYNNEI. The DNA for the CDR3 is TGTGCCAGCACCCTACAGCCCGGGACAGGGCCAGATACGCAGTATTTT. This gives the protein CASTLQPGTGPDTQYF.

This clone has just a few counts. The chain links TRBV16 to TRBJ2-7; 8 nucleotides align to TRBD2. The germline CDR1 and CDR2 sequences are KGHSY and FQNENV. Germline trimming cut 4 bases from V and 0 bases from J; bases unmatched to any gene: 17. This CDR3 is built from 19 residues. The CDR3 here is CASSPFLWRGAYSSYEQYF. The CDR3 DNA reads TGTGCCAGCAGCCCCTTCCTGTGGCGGGGGGCCTACAGCTCCTACGAGCAGTACTTC.

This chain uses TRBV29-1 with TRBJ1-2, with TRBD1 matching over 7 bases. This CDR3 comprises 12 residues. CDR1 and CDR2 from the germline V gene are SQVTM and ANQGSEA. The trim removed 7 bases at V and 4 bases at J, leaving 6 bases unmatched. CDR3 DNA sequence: TGCAGCGGGTACAGGGGAATCTATGGCTACACCTTC. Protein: CSGYRGIYGYTF.

The CDR3 is CAWSVERVFGTGKSEQYF. CDR3 bases: TGTGCCTGGAGTGTTGAGCGAGTCTTCGGGACAGGGAAGAGCGAGCAGTACTTC. The chain couples TRBV30 to TRBJ2-7; TRBD1 agrees at 9 bases. CDR1 is GTSNPN and CDR2 is SVGIG in the germline V gene (reference sequence). The CDR3 extends over 18 amino acids. The V gene end was trimmed by 0 bases and the J gene end by 6 bases; junction bases not matched to a gene: 18.

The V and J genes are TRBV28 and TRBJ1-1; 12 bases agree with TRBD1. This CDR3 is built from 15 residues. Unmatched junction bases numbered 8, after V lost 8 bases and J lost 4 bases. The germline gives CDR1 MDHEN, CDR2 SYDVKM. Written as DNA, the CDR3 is TGTGCCAGCTCCGGGACAGGGGGCCTGGGCACTGAAGCTTTCTTT. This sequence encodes CASSGTGGLGTEAFF.

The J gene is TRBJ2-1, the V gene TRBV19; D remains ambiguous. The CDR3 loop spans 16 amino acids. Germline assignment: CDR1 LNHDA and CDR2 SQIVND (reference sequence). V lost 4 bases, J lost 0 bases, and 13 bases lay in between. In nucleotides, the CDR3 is TGTGCCAGTAGTACTCCCCTAATGAGCTCCTACAATGAGCAGTTCTTC. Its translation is CASSTPLMSSYNEQFF.

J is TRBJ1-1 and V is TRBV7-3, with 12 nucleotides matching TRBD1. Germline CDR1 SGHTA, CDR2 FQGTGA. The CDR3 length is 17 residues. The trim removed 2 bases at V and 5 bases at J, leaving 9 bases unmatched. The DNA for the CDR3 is TGTGCCAGCAGCTTACTGGGACAGGGGGCGCAGAAAACTGAAGCTTTCTTT. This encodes CASSLLGQGAQKTEAFF.

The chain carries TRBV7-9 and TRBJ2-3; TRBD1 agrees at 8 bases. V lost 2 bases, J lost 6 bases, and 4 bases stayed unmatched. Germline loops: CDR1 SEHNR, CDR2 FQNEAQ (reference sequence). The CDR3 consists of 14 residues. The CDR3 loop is CASSLQGAEDTQYF. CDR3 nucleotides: TGTGCCAGCAGCTTACAGGGGGCTGAGGATACGCAGTATTTT.

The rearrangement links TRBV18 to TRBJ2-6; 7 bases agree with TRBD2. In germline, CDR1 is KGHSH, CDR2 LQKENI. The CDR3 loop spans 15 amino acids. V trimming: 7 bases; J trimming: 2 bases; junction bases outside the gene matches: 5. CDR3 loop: CASLDAGAGANVLTF. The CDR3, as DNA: TGTGCCAGCTTGGATGCGGGGGCTGGGGCCAACGTCCTGACTTTC.

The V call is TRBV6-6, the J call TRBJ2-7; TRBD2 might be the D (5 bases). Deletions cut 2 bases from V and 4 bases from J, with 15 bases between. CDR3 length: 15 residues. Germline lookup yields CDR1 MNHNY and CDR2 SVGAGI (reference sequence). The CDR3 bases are TGTGCCAGCAGTTACAGGGCCGAATCGGGGTACGAGCAGTACTTC. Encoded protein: CASSYRAESGYEQYF.

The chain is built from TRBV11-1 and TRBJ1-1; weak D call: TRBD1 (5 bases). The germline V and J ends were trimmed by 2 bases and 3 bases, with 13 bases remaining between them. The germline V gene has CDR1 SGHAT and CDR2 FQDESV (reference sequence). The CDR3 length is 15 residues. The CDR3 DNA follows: TGTGCCAGCAGCTTACGGCCAGGGATGGACACTGAAGCTTTCTTT. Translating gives CASSLRPGMDTEAFF.

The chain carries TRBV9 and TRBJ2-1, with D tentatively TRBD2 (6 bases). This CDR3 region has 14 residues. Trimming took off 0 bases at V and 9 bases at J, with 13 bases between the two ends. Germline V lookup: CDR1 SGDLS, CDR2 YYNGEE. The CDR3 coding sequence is TGTGCCAGCAGCGTAGCTAGAGTCGGGGGTGAGCAGTTCTTC. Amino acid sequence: CASSVARVGGEQFF.

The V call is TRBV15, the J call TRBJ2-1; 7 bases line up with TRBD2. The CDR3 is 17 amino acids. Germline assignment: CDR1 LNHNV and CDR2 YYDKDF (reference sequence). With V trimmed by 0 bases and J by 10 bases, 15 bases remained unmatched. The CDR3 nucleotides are TGTGCCACCAGCAGAGATCCGAGCGGGACTATTCTTAAAGAGCAGTTCTTC. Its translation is CATSRDPSGTILKEQFF. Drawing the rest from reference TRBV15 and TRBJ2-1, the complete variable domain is DAMVIQNPRYQVTQFGKPVTLSCSQTLNHNVMYWYQQKSSQAPKLLFHYYDKDFNNEADTPDNFQSRRPNTSFCFLDIRSPGLGDTAMYLCATSRDPSGTILKEQFFGPGTRLTVL.